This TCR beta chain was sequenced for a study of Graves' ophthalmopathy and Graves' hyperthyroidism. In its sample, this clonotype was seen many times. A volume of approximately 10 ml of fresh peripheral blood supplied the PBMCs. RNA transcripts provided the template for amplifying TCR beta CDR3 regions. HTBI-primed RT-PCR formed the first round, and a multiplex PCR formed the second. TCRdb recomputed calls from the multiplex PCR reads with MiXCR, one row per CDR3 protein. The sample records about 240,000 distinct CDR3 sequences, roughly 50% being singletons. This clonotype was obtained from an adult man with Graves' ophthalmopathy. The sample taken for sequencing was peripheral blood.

CDR3: CAISPGTGTYEQYF. The DNA of the CDR3 is TGTGCCATCAGCCCCGGGACAGGGACCTACGAGCAGTACTTC. The chain recombines TRBV10-3 with TRBJ2-7; 9 positions agree with TRBD1. This CDR3 comprises 14 residues. Per the germline V gene, CDR1 is ENHRY and CDR2 is SYGVKD. The trim removed 6 bases at V and 2 bases at J, leaving 5 bases unmatched.